The T cell receptor beta chain described here comes from a study of cytomegalovirus exposure and HLA in healthy donors. Study overall: Researchers previously reported finding 100 million or so unique TCR beta sequences from approximately 190 million T cells.

This clone has more than one count but fewer than ten. Its specificity is unknown. Findings and limits, study-wide: Accurate prediction of HLA-A and HLA-B alleles (for most subjects) was reportedly achieved from TCR beta sequences. Highly shared variants forming one cluster were likely a sequencing artifact. A list of 150 or so TCR beta chains associated with cytomegalovirus was given.

The PCR was carried out with 60 Vbeta primers and 13 Jbeta primers. The assay was immunoSEQ multiplex PCR, and TCRdb's table has in-frame clones only and misses some. The table lists over 100,000 clones, roughly 70% of them singletons. The CDR3 is 16 residues long. V lost 5 bases and J lost 5; bases outside the gene matches: 10. Germline V gene data show CDR1 as SQVTM and CDR2 as ANQGSEA. The chain combines TRBV29-1 with TRBJ2-3, with 13 nucleotides matching TRBD2. Sequencing was done on a sample of PBMCs. The source of this sequence is a woman between 35 and 50 years old in good health and CMV-seropositive. CDR3 region: CSVPDTSGGARDTQYF. CDR3 coding DNA: TGCAGCGTTCCCGATACTAGCGGGGGGGCCAGAGATACGCAGTATTTT.